This entry is about one T cell receptor (beta chain). This specimen comes from a study of control samples from healthy donors and cancer patients. V was cut by 3 bases and J by 5 bases, with 8 bases left in between. Germline assignment: CDR1 DFQATT and CDR2 SNEGSKA (reference sequence). The CDR3 is made up of 11 amino acids. Clones were read by immunoSEQ multiplex PCR, and TCRdb kept only the in-frame ones, dropping some. The sample yields about 130,000 clones, roughly 90% seen once. The chain joins TRBV20-1 to TRBJ2-7, with D unclear. Sample: blood. This clonotype was obtained from a man between 18 and 29 years old in good health. CDR3 loop: CSASQIHEQYF. CDR3 DNA: TGCAGTGCTAGCCAAATCCACGAGCAGTACTTC.